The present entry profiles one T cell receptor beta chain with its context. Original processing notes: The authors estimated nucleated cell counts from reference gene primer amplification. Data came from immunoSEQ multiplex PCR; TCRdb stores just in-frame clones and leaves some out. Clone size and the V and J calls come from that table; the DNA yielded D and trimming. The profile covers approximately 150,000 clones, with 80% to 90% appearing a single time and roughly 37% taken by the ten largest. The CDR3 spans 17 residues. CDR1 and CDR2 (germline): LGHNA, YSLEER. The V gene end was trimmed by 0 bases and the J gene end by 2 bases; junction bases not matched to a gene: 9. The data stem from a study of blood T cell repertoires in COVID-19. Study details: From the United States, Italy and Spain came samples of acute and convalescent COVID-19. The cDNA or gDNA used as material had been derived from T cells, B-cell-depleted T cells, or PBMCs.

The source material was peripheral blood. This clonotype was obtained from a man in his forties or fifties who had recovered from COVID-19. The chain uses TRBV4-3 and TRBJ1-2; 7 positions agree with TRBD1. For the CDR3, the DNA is TGCGCCAGCAGCCAAGATCTCGGTACAGGGGAGAACTATGGCTACACCTTC. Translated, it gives CASSQDLGTGENYGYTF.